The 2 T cell receptor beta chains below were found in one sample sequenced in a study of CD8 T cells in ankylosing spondylitis. Each CDR3 protein gets one entry after TCRdb re-called the 5' RACE reads with MiXCR. The table records roughly 240,000 distinct CDR3 sequences, more than 25% of them present only once. The sample taken for sequencing was blood, either unsorted or a sorted T cell fraction (not recorded which). The receptors originated from a male donor with ankylosing spondylitis or in good health (not recorded which).

Of note for this clonotype: A junction end diverges from the germline sequence, so it may reflect a read error. The chain employs TRBV28 and TRBJ2-2; D is possibly TRBD1 or TRBD2 (6 bases each). Germline CDR1 is MDHEN and CDR2 is SYDVKM. The CDR3 loop spans 15 amino acids. DNA for the CDR3: TGTGCCAGCAGACTGGGGGCCCTATTCTCCGGGGGGCTGTTTTTT. Amino acids: CASRLGALFSGGLFF.

This clonotype was detected many times. The V and J genes are TRBV20-1 and TRBJ1-2, with D maybe TRBD1 (6 bases). The V end was cut by 1 base, the J end by 6 bases, with 12 bases between. This CDR3 is built from 13 residues. CDR1 DFQATT and CDR2 SNEGSKA come from the germline V gene (reference sequence). The CDR3 reads CSARVPGEDGYTF. The CDR3 bases are TGCAGTGCTAGAGTTCCAGGGGAGGATGGCTACACCTTC.